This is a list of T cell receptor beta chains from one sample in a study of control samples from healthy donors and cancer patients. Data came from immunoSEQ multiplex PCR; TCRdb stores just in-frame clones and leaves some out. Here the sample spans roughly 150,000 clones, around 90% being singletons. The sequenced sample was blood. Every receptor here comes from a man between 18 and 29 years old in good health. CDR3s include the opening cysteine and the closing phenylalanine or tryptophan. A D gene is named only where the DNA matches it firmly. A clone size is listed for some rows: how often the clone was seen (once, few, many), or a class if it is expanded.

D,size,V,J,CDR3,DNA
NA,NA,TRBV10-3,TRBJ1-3,CAIRKEDGISGNTIYF,TGTGCCATCAGGAAGGAGGACGGGATCTCTGGAAACACCATATATTTT
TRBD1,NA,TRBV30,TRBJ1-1,CAWHKGQPKGNTEAFF,TGTGCCTGGCACAAGGGACAGCCCAAGGGGAACACTGAAGCTTTCTTT
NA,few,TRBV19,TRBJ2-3,CASSMNTDTQYF,TGTGCCAGTAGTATGAACACAGATACGCAGTATTTT
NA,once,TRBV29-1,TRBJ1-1,CSAGMNTNTEAFF,TGCAGCGCAGGAATGAACACGAACACTGAAGCTTTCTTT
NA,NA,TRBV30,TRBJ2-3,CAWSVLGGRGATDTQYF,TGTGCCTGGAGTGTATTAGGGGGCAGGGGGGCCACAGATACGCAGTATTTT
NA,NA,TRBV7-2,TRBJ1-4,CASSLGSFNEKLFF,TGTGCCAGCAGCCTCGGGTCCTTCAATGAAAAACTGTTTTTT
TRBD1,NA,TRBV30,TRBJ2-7,CAWSQTGGSFEYF,TGTGCCTGGAGTCAGACAGGGGGCAGTTTCGAGTACTTC
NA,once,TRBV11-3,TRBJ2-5,CASSRGERETQYF,TGTGCCAGCAGCCGGGGAGAGAGGGAGACCCAGTACTTC
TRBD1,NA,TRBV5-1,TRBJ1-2,CASSLGDSYGYTF,TGCGCCAGCAGCTTGGGGGACAGCTATGGCTACACCTTC
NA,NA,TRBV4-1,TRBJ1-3,CASSQDTGTGNTIYF,TGCGCCAGCAGCCAAGATACAGGGACTGGAAACACCATATATTTT
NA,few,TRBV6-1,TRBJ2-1,CASSESRGSEQFF,TGTGCCAGCAGTGAATCTCGGGGGTCTGAGCAGTTCTTC
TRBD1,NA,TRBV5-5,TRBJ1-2,CASSSGQVNYGYTF,TGTGCCAGCAGCTCGGGACAGGTTAACTATGGCTACACCTTC
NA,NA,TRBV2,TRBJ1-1,CASSRDKAFF,TGTGCCAGCAGTCGAGATAAAGCTTTCTTT
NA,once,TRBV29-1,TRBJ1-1,CSVRDAEAFF,TGCAGCGTGCGGGACGCTGAAGCTTTCTTT
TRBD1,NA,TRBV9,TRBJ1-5,CASSAGGNSNQPQHF,TGTGCCAGCAGCGCAGGGGGCAATAGCAATCAGCCCCAGCATTTT
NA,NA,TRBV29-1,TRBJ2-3,CSSQGSTDTQYF,TGCAGCTCACAGGGTAGCACAGATACGCAGTATTTT
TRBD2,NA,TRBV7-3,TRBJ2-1,CASSLTSGGGDEQFF,TGTGCCAGCAGCCTCACTAGCGGGGGCGGCGATGAGCAGTTCTTC
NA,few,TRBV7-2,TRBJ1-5,CASSFLTGNQPQHF,TGTGCCAGCAGCTTTTTGACAGGCAATCAGCCCCAGCATTTT